These 9 T cell receptor beta chains originate from one sample sequenced in a study of blood T cell repertoires in COVID-19. Generated by immunoSEQ multiplex PCR, the TCRdb table keeps only in-frame clones and is missing some. Of approximately 200,000 clones detected, 70% to 85% appear once; the ten largest clones hold 6.5% to 8.5%. Sequences were obtained from peripheral blood. The receptors here all came from a human donor with acute or convalescent COVID-19. The donor label of this sample is uncertain.

This clone was seen once. The chain links TRBV28 to TRBJ2-7, with 9 bases aligning to TRBD2. V shed 9 bases and J 2 bases; nucleotides not matched to a gene: 8. This CDR3 contains 14 residues. Germline CDR1 MDHEN, CDR2 SYDVKM. The CDR3 is CASYSGSFTYEQYF. CDR3 DNA: TGTGCCAGTTATAGCGGGAGTTTCACCTACGAGCAGTACTTC. The full variable domain, rest sourced from reference TRBV28 and TRBJ2-7, is DVKVTQSSRYLVKRTGEKVFLECVQDMDHENMFWYRQDPGLGLRLIYFSYDVKMKEKGDIPEGYSVSREKKERFSLILESASTNQTSMYLCASYSGSFTYEQYFGPGTRLTVT.

This clone was seen only once. The rearrangement uses TRBV5-4 and TRBJ2-4; D perhaps matches TRBD1 (6 bases). The V end lost 0 bases, the J end lost 8 bases, and 18 bases lay between the germline ends. CDR1 is SGHNT and CDR2 is YYREEE in the germline V gene (reference sequence). The CDR3 runs to 16 residues. The CDR3 spells CASSLEVGGGRYIQYF. DNA of the CDR3: TGTGCCAGCAGCTTGGAAGTAGGGGGTGGTAGGTACATTCAGTACTTC.

This chain links TRBV15 with TRBJ1-6; D unclear. The ends were cut back, 0 bases at V and 4 bases at J, with 16 bases in the middle. The germline CDR1 and CDR2 sequences are LNHNV and YYDKDF (reference sequence). This CDR3 contains 18 residues. CDR3 amino acids: CATSRDKGERGYNSPLHF. The CDR3 nucleotides are TGTGCCACCAGCAGAGATAAAGGCGAGCGGGGTTATAATTCACCCCTCCACTTT.

V gene TRBV11-2 combines with J gene TRBJ2-1; 10 bases align to TRBD2. Germline lookup yields CDR1 SGHAT and CDR2 FQNNGV. Trimming removed 6 bases from V and 7 bases from J; junction bases left unmatched: 18. There are 18 residues in the CDR3. This CDR3 reads CASSPGTSVHPSRNEQFF. The CDR3 nucleotides read TGTGCCAGCAGTCCCGGGACTAGCGTTCATCCGAGTAGGAATGAGCAGTTCTTC.

This clone was seen once. This sequence joins TRBV19 and TRBJ2-1, with TRBD1 identical over 8 bases. Per the germline V gene, CDR1 is LNHDA and CDR2 is SQIVND (reference sequence). V lost 4 bases and J lost 2; bases outside the gene matches: 4. This CDR3 comprises 15 residues. CDR3 nucleotides: TGTGCCAGTAGTACCCGACAGGGGACCTACAATGAGCAGTTCTTC. Translating gives CASSTRQGTYNEQFF.

The gene calls are TRBV29-1 and TRBJ2-3, with D maybe TRBD2 (6 bases). Deletions cut 2 bases from V and 2 bases from J, with 14 bases between. The germline gives CDR1 SQVTM, CDR2 ANQGSEA. The CDR3 is 15 residues long. CDR3 sequence reads: CSVESGQVYTDTQYF. The CDR3 DNA reads as TGCAGCGTTGAAAGCGGGCAGGTTTACACAGATACGCAGTATTTT.

The chain links TRBV20-1 to TRBJ2-7; D gene unclear. The CDR3 totals 11 residues. Germline CDR1 reads DFQATT; CDR2 reads SNEGSKA (reference sequence). Trimming removed 6 bases at V and 2 bases at J, with 8 bases between. The CDR3 loop is CSAARAYEQYF. The CDR3 DNA is TGCAGTGCCGCCCGGGCCTACGAGCAGTACTTC.

J is TRBJ2-7 and V is TRBV27; the match to TRBD1 covers 7 bases. This CDR3 region has 12 residues. CDR1 is MNHEY and CDR2 is SMNVEV in the germline V gene (reference sequence). With 4 bases clipped from V and 5 bases from J, the junction kept 2 bases outside the gene matches. The CDR3 loop is CASSSGQNEQYF. CDR3 coding DNA: TGTGCCAGCAGTTCGGGACAGAACGAGCAGTACTTC.

This chain connects TRBV3-1 (or the pseudogene TRBV3-2) to TRBJ2-2; 10 bases agree with TRBD2. The CDR3 loop spans 17 amino acids. Germline trimming cut 1 base from V and 5 bases from J; bases unmatched to any gene: 7. Germline V CDR1 and CDR2: LGHDT, YNNKEL (reference sequence). The CDR3 is CASSQGRAGGSTGELFF. DNA for the CDR3: TGTGCCAGCAGCCAAGGTCGAGCGGGAGGGAGTACCGGGGAGCTGTTTTTT.